These 12 T cell receptor beta chains were sequenced from one sample in a study of T cell responses to AZD1222 COVID-19 vaccine. Profiling relied on immunoSEQ multiplex PCR, and the TCRdb table lists in-frame clones only, not all of them. The sample lists about 150,000 clones; approximately 87% were seen once. The starting material was peripheral blood, obtained on day 0 of MenACWY control vaccination. The receptors were gathered from an adult in good health.

The rearrangement links TRBV6-5 to TRBJ1-5; TRBD1 matches 8 bases. The J segment lost 6 bases and the V segment lost 2 bases, leaving 6 bases of the junction unmatched. CDR3 length: 15 residues. Germline CDR1 is MNHEY and CDR2 is SVGAGI. CDR3 DNA sequence: TGTGCCAGCAGTTACCAGGGGGCTGTTAGTCAGCCCCAGCATTTT. This encodes CASSYQGAVSQPQHF.

The rearrangement uses TRBV11-3 and TRBJ2-7, with 10 nucleotides matching TRBD2. V was clipped by 4 bases and J by 6 bases; unmatched bases: 9. The CDR3 runs to 15 residues. Germline CDR1 and CDR2: SGHNT and YENEEA. The CDR3 DNA reads as TGTGCCAGCAGCTCCCGAGCAGCGGGAGGGCTCGAGCAGTACTTC. Its protein product is CASSSRAAGGLEQYF.

This rearrangement joins TRBV18 to TRBJ1-2; TRBD1 matches 8 bases. The length of the CDR3 is 12 residues. Looked up from germline, CDR1 is KGHSH and CDR2 is LQKENI. V shed 3 bases and J 10 bases; nucleotides not matched to a gene: 4. The chain's CDR3 is CASSPTGQDYTF. The CDR3 nucleotides read TGTGCCAGCTCACCGACGGGACAGGACTACACCTTC.

This clone has only one observation. This sequence joins TRBV5-1 and TRBJ2-1; no reliable D call. V was trimmed by 1 base and J by 9 bases, leaving 20 bases between them. This CDR3 has 16 amino acids. Germline assignment: CDR1 SGHRS and CDR2 YFSETQ. In DNA, the CDR3 is TGCGCCAGCAGCTTGTTTCTATCCCGCCGCGGCGGTGAGCAGTTCTTC. Its translation: CASSLFLSRRGGEQFF.

The V gene is TRBV25-1, the J gene TRBJ2-1; possibly TRBD2 for D (5 bases). This CDR3 region has 15 residues. V lost 4 bases, J lost 7 bases, and 17 bases lay in between. Germline loops: CDR1 MGHDK, CDR2 SYGVNS. The DNA of the CDR3 is TGTGCCAGCAGTGCTCCTTGGGGAGTAGTAAATGAGCAGTTCTTC. It specifies CASSAPWGVVNEQFF.

The chain employs TRBV7-9 and TRBJ2-7; D unresolved. The CDR3 has 14 residues. Per germline, CDR1 SEHNR and CDR2 FQNEAQ (reference sequence). Deletions cut 0 bases from V and 0 bases from J, with 6 bases between. The CDR3 region is CASSLAGISYEQYF. CDR3 nucleotide sequence: TGTGCCAGCAGCTTAGCTGGGATCTCCTACGAGCAGTACTTC. Together with reference TRBV7-9 and TRBJ2-7, the CDR3 gives the full variable domain: DTGVSQNPRHKITKRGQNVTFRCDPISEHNRLYWYRQTLGQGPEFLTYFQNEAQLEKSRLLSDRFSAERPKGSFSTLEIQRTEQGDSAMYLCASSLAGISYEQYFGPGTRLTVT.

This clone was found a few times. The chain carries TRBV6-1 and TRBJ2-2; D is possibly TRBD2 (5 bases). The germline V gene encodes CDR1 MNHNS and CDR2 SASEGT. V gave up 2 bases and J gave up 1 base, with 8 bases separating them. The CDR3 is 15 residues long. The DNA for the CDR3 is TGTGCCAGCAGTGAACGGGGTGTGAACACCGGGGAGCTGTTTTTT. Translated, it gives CASSERGVNTGELFF.

The rearrangement joins TRBV10-3 to TRBJ2-1, with 15 nucleotides matching TRBD2. Per the germline V gene, CDR1 is ENHRY and CDR2 is SYGVKD. Trimming removed 10 bases from V and 2 bases from J; junction bases left unmatched: 3. The CDR3 is 15 residues long. The CDR3 region has the DNA TGTGCCACCGGGACTAGCGGGGGGACCTACAATGAGCAGTTCTTC. This translates into CATGTSGGTYNEQFF.

The chain employs TRBV10-3 and TRBJ2-2; tentatively, D is TRBD1 or TRBD2 (6 bases each). Germline assignment: CDR1 ENHRY and CDR2 SYGVKD. V was trimmed by 2 bases and J by 3 bases, leaving 16 bases between them. The CDR3 sequence is 17 residues long. CDR3 region: CAISETKGGLDTGELFF. For the CDR3, the DNA is TGTGCCATCAGTGAGACGAAGGGGGGTCTTGACACCGGGGAGCTGTTTTTT.

The chain links TRBV6-5 to TRBJ1-6, with D possibly matching TRBD1 (6 bases). This CDR3 has 15 residues. In germline, CDR1 is MNHEY, CDR2 SVGAGI. Between the trimmed V and J ends, which lost 5 bases and 10 bases, there was a span of 18 bases. The CDR3, as DNA: TGTGCCAGCAGTAAACAACAGGTTCAGGGGTCACCCCTCCACTTT. This translates into CASSKQQVQGSPLHF.

The chain uses TRBV7-2 and TRBJ2-5, with no clear D. Trimming removed 6 bases at V and 5 bases at J, with 13 bases between. Germline CDR1 SGHTA, CDR2 FQGNSA. The CDR3 contains 13 residues. The chain's CDR3 is CASSGISRETQYF. CDR3 in DNA: TGTGCCAGCAGTGGCATTTCCAGGGAGACCCAGTACTTC.

The J gene is TRBJ1-6, the V gene TRBV19; D ambiguous. V was cut by 2 bases and J by 10 bases, with 6 bases left in between. CDR1 and CDR2 (germline): LNHDA, SQIVND (reference sequence). The CDR3 contains 12 residues. This CDR3 reads CASSITKSPLHF. The CDR3, as DNA: TGTGCCAGTAGTATAACGAAATCACCCCTCCACTTT.